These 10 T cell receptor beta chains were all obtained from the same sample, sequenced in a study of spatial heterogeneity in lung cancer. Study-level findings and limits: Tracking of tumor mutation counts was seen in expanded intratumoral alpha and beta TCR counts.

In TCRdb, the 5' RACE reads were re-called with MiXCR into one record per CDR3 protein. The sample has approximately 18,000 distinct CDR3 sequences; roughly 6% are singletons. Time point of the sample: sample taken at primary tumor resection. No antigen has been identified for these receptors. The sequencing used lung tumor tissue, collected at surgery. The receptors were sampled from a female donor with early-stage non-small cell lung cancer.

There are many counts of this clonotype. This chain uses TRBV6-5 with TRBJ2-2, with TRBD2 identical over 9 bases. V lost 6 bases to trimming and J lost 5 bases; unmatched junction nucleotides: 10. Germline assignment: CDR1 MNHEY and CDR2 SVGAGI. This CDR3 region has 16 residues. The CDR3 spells CASRPNSGSKTGELFF. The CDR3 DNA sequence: TGTGCCAGCAGACCAAATAGCGGGAGTAAAACCGGGGAGCTGTTTTTT.

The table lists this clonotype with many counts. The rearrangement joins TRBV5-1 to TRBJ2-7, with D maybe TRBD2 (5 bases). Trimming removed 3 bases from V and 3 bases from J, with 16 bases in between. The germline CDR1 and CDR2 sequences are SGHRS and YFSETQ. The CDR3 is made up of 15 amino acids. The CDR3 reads CASSSEGISNYEQYF. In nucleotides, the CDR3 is TGCGCCAGCAGCTCTGAGGGAATCTCTAACTACGAGCAGTACTTC.

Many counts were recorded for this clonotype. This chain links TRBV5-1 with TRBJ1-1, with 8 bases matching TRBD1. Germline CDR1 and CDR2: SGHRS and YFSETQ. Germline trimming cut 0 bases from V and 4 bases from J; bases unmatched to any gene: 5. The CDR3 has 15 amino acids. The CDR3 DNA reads TGCGCCAGCAGCTTGGGTGGACAGGGCGGCACTGAAGCTTTCTTT. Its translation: CASSLGGQGGTEAFF.

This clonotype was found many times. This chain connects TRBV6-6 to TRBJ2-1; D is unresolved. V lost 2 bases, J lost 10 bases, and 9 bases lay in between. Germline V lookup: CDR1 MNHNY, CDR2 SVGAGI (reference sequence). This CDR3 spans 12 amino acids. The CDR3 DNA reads TGTGCCAGCAGTTACCCCGTCCCAGAGCAGTTCTTC. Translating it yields CASSYPVPEQFF.

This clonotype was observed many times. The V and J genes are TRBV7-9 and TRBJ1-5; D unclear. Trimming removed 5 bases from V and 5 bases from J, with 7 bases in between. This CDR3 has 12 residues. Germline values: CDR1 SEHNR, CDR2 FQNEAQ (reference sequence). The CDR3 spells CASSEDYQPQHF. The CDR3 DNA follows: TGTGCCAGCAGCGAAGATTATCAGCCCCAGCATTTT.

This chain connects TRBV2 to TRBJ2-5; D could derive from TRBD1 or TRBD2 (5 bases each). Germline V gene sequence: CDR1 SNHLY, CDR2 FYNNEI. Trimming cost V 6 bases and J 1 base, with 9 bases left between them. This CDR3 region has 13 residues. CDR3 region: CASRRGIQETQYF. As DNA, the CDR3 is TGTGCCAGCAGGAGGGGCATCCAAGAGACCCAGTACTTC.

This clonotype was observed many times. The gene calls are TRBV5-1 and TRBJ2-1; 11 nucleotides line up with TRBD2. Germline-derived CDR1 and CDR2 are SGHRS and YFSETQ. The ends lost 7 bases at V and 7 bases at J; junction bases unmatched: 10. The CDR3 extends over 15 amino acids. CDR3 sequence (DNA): TGCGCCAGCGGGGAACTAGCGGGAGTAGAAAATGAGCAGTTCTTC. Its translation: CASGELAGVENEQFF.

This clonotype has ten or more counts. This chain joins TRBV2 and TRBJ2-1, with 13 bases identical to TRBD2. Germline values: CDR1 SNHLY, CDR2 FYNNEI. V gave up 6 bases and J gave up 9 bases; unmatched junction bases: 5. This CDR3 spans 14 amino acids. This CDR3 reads CASRRLAGGGEQFF. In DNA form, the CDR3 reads TGTGCCAGCAGAAGACTAGCGGGAGGCGGTGAGCAGTTCTTC.

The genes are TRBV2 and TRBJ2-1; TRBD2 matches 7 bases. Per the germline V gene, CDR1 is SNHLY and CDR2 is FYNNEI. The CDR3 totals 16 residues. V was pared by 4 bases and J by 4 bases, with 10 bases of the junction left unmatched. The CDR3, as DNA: TGTGCCAGCAGTGTACAACGGGACTATGTATACAATGAGCAGTTCTTC. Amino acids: CASSVQRDYVYNEQFF.

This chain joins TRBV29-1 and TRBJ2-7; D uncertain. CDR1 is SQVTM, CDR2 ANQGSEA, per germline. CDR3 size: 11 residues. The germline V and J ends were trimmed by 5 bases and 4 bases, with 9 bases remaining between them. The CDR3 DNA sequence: TGCAGCGTTAAAAAGGAATACGAGCAGTACTTC. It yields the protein CSVKKEYEQYF.